This section outlines one TCR beta chain sequence together with its context. The antigen is not known. The entry originates in a study of cytomegalovirus exposure and HLA in healthy donors. General observations from the study: Among donors in an Asian-associated ancestry cluster, a later analysis reportedly found fewer N-insertions than the approximately 670-donor mean. Only CMV serostatus was available as immune exposure information.

Primers included in the PCR were 60 Vbeta and 13 Jbeta primers. The repertoire was sequenced with immunoSEQ multiplex PCR; TCRdb's copy has only in-frame clones and lacks some. The table has roughly 150,000 clones, just under 80% seen once; the top ten hold approximately 4.3%. This donor's CMV serostatus is unrecorded. The CDR3 has 16 residues. The origin of this receptor is a man under 40 in good health. The J gene is TRBJ1-1, the V gene TRBV21-1; the table's D call TRBD1 went unverified against the DNA. TRBV21-1 counts as a pseudogene. The sample was PBMCs. CDR3 residues: CASSRTPGLENTEAFF. CDR3 bases: TGTGCCAGCAGCAGAACCCCAGGGCTGGAGAACACTGAAGCTTTCTTT.